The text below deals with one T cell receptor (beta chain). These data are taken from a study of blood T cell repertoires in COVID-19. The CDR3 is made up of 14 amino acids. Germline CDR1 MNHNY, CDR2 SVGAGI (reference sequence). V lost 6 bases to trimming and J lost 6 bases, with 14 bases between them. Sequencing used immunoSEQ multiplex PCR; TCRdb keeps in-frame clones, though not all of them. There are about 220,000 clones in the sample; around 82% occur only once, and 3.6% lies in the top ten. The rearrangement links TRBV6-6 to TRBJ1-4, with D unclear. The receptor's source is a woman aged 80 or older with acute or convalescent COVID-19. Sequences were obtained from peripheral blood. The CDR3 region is CASSPGGGDEKLFF. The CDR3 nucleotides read TGTGCCAGCAGCCCCGGAGGCGGGGATGAAAAACTGTTTTTT.